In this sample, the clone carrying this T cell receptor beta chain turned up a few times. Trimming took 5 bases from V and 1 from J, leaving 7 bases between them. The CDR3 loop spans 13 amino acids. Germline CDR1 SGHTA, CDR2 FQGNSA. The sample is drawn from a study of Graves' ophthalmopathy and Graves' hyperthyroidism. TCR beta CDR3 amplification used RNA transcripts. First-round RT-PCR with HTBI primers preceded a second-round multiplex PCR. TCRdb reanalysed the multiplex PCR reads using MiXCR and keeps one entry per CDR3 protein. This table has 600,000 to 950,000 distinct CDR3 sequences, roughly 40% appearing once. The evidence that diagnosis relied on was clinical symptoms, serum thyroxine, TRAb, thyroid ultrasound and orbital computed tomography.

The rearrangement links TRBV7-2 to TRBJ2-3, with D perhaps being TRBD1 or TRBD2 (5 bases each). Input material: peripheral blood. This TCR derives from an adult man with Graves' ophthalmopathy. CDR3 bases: TGTGCCAGCAGCGTGGGGGGCACAGATACGCAGTATTTT. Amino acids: CASSVGGTDTQYF.